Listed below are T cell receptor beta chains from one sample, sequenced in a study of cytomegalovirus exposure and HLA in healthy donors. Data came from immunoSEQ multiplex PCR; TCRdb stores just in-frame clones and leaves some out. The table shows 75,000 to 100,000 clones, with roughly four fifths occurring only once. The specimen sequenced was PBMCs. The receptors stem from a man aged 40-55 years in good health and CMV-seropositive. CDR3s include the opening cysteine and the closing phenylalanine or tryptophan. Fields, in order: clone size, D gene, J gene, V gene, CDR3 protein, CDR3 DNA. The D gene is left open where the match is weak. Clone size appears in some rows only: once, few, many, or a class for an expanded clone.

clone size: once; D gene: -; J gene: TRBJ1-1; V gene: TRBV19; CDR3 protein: CASSIKGAGRPEAFF; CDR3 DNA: TGTGCCAGTAGTATAAAGGGCGCAGGGAGGCCTGAAGCTTTCTTT
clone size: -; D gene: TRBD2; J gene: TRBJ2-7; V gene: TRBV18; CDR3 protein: CASSPPAGAAGEQYF; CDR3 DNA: TGTGCCAGCTCACCACCGGCGGGAGCGGCGGGCGAGCAGTACTTC
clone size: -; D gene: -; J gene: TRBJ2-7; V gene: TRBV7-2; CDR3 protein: CASSPDSHTLGEQYF; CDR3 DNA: TGTGCCAGCAGTCCAGACAGCCATACGCTAGGCGAGCAGTACTTC
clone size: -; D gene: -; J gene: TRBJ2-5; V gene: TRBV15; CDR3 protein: CATSRDRDHGETQYF; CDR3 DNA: TGTGCCACCAGCAGAGACAGGGATCATGGTGAGACCCAGTACTTC
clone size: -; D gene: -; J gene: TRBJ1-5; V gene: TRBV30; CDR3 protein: CAWSVRDLNFPPQHF; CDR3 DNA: TGTGCCTGGAGTGTGCGGGACCTAAATTTTCCGCCCCAGCATTTT
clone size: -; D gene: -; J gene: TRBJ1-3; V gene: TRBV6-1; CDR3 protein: CASSELARVPSGNTIYF; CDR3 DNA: TGTGCCAGCAGTGAGTTGGCTAGAGTCCCCTCTGGAAACACCATATATTTT
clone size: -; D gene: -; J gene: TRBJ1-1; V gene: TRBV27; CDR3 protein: CASSQGFGVFF; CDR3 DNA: TGTGCCAGCAGCCAGGGGTTTGGGGTTTTCTTT
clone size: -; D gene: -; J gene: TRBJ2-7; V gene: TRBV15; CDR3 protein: CATSRDRGIYEQYF; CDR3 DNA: TGTGCCACCAGCAGAGACAGGGGTATCTACGAGCAGTACTTC
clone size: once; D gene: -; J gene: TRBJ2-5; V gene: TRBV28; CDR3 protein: CASSLFEPETQYF; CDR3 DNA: TGTGCCAGCAGTTTATTTGAGCCAGAGACCCAGTACTTC
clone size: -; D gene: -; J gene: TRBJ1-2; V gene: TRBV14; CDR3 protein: CASSHGGAGGYTF; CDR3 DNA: TGTGCCAGCAGCCATGGGGGGGCTGGGGGCTACACCTTC
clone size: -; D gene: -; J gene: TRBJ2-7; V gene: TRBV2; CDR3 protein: CASSGIGGYEQYF; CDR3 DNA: TGTGCCAGCAGCGGAATAGGGGGCTACGAGCAGTACTTC
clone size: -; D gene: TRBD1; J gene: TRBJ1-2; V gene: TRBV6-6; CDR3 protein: CASSYREQGCTF; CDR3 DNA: TGTGCCAGCAGTTACAGGGAACAGGGGTGCACCTTC
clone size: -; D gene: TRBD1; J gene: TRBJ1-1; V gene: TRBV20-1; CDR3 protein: CSARDREAFF; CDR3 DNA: TGCAGTGCTCGGGACAGGGAAGCTTTCTTT
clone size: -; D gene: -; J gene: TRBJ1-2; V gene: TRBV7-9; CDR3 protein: CASSPDGGNYGYTF; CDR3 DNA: TGTGCCAGCAGCCCCGACGGGGGAAACTATGGCTACACCTTC
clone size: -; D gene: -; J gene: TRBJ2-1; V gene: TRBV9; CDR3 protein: CASSVGQGGVNEQFF; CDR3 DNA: TGTGCCAGCAGCGTAGGGCAGGGTGGAGTCAATGAGCAGTTCTTC
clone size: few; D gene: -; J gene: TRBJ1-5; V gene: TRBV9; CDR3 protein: CASSVGTVDAPQHF; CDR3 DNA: TGTGCCAGCAGCGTAGGGACAGTCGATGCGCCCCAGCATTTT
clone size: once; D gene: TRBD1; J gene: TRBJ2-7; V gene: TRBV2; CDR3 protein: CASIGTTGGLDEQYF; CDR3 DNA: TGTGCCAGCATCGGTACGACAGGGGGCTTGGACGAGCAGTACTTC
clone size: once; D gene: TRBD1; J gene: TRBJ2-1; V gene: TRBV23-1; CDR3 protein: CASSLTGTGGYNEQFF; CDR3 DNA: TGCGCCAGCAGTCTTACGGGGACAGGGGGTTACAATGAGCAGTTCTTC
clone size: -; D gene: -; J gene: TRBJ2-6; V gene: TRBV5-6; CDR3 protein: CASSLGVHSGANGLTF; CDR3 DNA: TGTGCCAGCAGCTTGGGGGTTCACTCTGGGGCCAACGGCCTGACTTTC
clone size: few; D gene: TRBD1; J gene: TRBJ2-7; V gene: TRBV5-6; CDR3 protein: CASSEYQRDRGHEQYF; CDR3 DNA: TGTGCCAGCAGCGAGTATCAAAGGGACAGGGGTCACGAGCAGTACTTC
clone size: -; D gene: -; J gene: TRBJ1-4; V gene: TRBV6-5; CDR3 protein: CAARGATNEKLFF; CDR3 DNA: TGTGCCGCGCGGGGAGCAACTAATGAAAAACTGTTTTTT
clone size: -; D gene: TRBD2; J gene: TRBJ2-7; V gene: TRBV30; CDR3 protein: CAWKGRGLAFEQYF; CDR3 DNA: TGTGCCTGGAAGGGGCGGGGACTAGCGTTCGAGCAGTACTTC
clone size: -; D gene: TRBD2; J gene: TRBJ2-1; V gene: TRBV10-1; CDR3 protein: CASSESYGAGGYNEQFF; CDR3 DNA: TGCGCCAGCAGTGAGTCGTACGGGGCGGGGGGCTACAATGAGCAGTTCTTC
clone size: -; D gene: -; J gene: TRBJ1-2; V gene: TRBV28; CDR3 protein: CASSTQVSYGYTF; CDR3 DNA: TGTGCCAGCAGCACTCAGGTATCCTATGGCTACACCTTC
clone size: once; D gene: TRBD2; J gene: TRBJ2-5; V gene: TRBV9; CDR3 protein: CASSVSLAGETQYF; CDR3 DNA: TGTGCCAGCAGCGTAAGCCTAGCGGGAGAGACCCAGTACTTC
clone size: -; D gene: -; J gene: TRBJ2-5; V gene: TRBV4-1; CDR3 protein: CASSPARGGDETQYF; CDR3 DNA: TGCGCCAGCAGCCCCGCCCGGGGTGGTGACGAGACCCAGTACTTC
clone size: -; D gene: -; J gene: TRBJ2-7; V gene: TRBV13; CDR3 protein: CASSSGYEQYF; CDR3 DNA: TGTGCCAGCAGCTCGGGATACGAGCAGTACTTC
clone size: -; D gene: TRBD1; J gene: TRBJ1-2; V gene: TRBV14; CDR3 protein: CASSQDGQVYGYTF; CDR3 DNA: TGTGCCAGCAGCCAAGATGGACAGGTCTATGGCTACACCTTC
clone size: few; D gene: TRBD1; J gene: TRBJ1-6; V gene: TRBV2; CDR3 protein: CASSDTAGGTSPLHF; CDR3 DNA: TGTGCCAGCAGTGATACCGCAGGGGGTACTTCACCCCTCCACTTT
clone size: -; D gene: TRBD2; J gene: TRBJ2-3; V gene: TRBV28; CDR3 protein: CASVEAGGTDTQYF; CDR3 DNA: TGTGCCAGTGTTGAGGCGGGAGGCACAGATACGCAGTATTTT
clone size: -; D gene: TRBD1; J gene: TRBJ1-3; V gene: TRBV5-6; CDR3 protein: CASSLPGGSGNTIYF; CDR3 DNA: TGTGCCAGCAGTCTTCCAGGGGGCTCTGGAAACACCATATATTTT
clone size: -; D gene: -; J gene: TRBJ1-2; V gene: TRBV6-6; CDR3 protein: CASTSLGGAYGYTF; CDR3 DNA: TGTGCCAGCACATCCTTGGGCGGGGCCTATGGCTACACCTTC
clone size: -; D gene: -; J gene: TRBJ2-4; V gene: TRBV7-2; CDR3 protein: CASSPVAGAKNIQYF; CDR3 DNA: TGTGCCAGCAGCCCGGTCGCGGGAGCCAAAAACATTCAGTACTTC
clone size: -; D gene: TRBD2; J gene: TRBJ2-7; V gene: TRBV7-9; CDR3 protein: CASSLALAGSSYEQYF; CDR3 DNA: TGTGCCAGCAGCTTAGCCTTAGCGGGTTCATCCTACGAGCAGTACTTC
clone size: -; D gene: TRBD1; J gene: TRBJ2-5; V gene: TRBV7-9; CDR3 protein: CASSFPPGQQETQYF; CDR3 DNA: TGTGCCAGCAGCTTTCCACCGGGACAGCAAGAGACCCAGTACTTC
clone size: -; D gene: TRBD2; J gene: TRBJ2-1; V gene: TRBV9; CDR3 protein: CASSATSGTYNEQFF; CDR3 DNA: TGTGCCAGCAGTGCGACTAGCGGGACCTACAATGAGCAGTTCTTC
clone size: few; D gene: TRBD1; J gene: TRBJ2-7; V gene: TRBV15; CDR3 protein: CATSRGDRDSYEQYF; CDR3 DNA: TGTGCCACCAGCAGAGGAGACAGGGACTCCTACGAGCAGTACTTC
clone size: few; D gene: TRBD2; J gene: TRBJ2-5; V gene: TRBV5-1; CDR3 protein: CASRRAPGLAPQETQYF; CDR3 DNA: TGCGCCAGCAGACGCGCCCCGGGACTAGCGCCCCAAGAGACCCAGTACTTC
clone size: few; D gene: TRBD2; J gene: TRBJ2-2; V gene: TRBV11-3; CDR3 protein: CASSPGLAGGPDTGELFF; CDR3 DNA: TGTGCCAGCAGCCCGGGACTAGCGGGGGGGCCCGACACCGGGGAGCTGTTTTTT
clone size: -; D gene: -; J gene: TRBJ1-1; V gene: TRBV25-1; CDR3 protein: CASSELGRGGVNTEAFF; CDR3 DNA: TGTGCCAGCAGTGAATTGGGCAGGGGAGGGGTGAACACTGAAGCTTTCTTT
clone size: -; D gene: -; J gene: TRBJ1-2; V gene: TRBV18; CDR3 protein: CASSSDPAGINYGYTF; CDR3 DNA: TGTGCCAGCTCATCCGATCCAGCAGGGATTAACTATGGCTACACCTTC